A single sample is the source of the 8 T cell receptor beta chains below, sequenced in a study of cytomegalovirus exposure and HLA in healthy donors (dated 2017 in TCRdb). The library came from the immunoSEQ multiplex PCR assay. A mixture of 60 forward primers for TCR Vbeta segments and 13 reverse primers for TCR Jbeta segments was used in the multiplex PCR. The source is immuneACCESS, and TCRdb retained only in-frame sequences with V and J called. Part of the clones is not carried over; for the studies checked, unresolved V genes explain less than half of this, and the remainder is unexplained. The sample table lists some 110,000 clones, roughly three quarters of them with a count of one. The ten biggest clones cover 1.6% of the sample. The source material was PBMCs. The receptors stem from a woman aged 18-29 years in good health and CMV-seronegative.

The chain has TRBV2 and TRBJ1-2, with D unclear. Germline V CDR1 and CDR2: SNHLY, FYNNEI. The CDR3 is made up of 14 amino acids. The V gene lost 4 bases and the J gene lost 2 bases, with 11 bases spanning the gap. The CDR3: CASSGLRENYGYTF. The CDR3 DNA reads as TGTGCCAGCAGTGGCTTGAGGGAAAACTATGGCTACACCTTC.

The gene calls are TRBV10-2 and TRBJ1-2; TRBD1 matches at 10 bases. Losses at the gene ends were 5 bases for V and 7 bases for J; bases not matched to a gene: 7. In germline, CDR1 is WSHSY, CDR2 SAAADI. This CDR3 contains 14 residues. As DNA, the CDR3 is TGCGCCAGCAGTCCCGCCGGGACAGGGGTTGGCTACACCTTC. This sequence encodes CASSPAGTGVGYTF.

This clone has just a few counts. J is TRBJ1-1 and V is TRBV5-1; D perhaps matches TRBD1 (6 bases). The CDR3 is 16 residues long. Germline V CDR1 and CDR2: SGHRS, YFSETQ. Between the trimmed V and J ends, which lost 0 bases and 1 base, there was a span of 13 bases. The CDR3 DNA follows: TGCGCCAGCAGCTTGGGGGTCGGGGGGCAGAACACTGAAGCTTTCTTT. This codes for CASSLGVGGQNTEAFF.

The chain employs TRBV6-1 and TRBJ2-1; D uncertain. The CDR3 runs 12 residues. Germline assignment: CDR1 MNHNS and CDR2 SASEGT. Trimming took off 5 bases at V and 6 bases at J, with 8 bases between the two ends. DNA for the CDR3: TGTGCCAGCAGTCTTGCGGCCAATGAGCAGTTCTTC. Protein: CASSLAANEQFF.

V and J are TRBV6-1 and TRBJ1-1, with 8 positions matching TRBD1. Trimming removed 9 bases from V and 6 bases from J; junction bases left unmatched: 9. CDR1 is MNHNS, CDR2 SASEGT, per germline. The CDR3 has 13 residues. The CDR3 spells CASTAGGAAEAFF. Written as DNA, the CDR3 is TGTGCCAGTACCGCAGGGGGCGCCGCTGAAGCTTTCTTT.

This clone was observed once. V and J are TRBV11-3 and TRBJ2-2, with 8 bases that match TRBD2. Trimming removed 5 bases from V and 7 bases from J; junction bases left unmatched: 12. CDR3 length: 16 amino acids. Germline CDR1 SGHNT, CDR2 YENEEA. The CDR3 is CASSQSFSGAGGELFF. The CDR3 DNA follows: TGTGCCAGCAGCCAATCGTTTAGCGGGGCAGGCGGGGAGCTGTTTTTT.

The chain combines TRBV30 with TRBJ2-3; maybe TRBD1 (6 bases). This CDR3 contains 15 residues. V lost 2 bases and J lost 6, with 18 bases in between. From germline, CDR1 is GTSNPN and CDR2 SVGIG (reference sequence). The CDR3 protein is CAWSLTGSRRDTQYF. CDR3 bases: TGTGCCTGGAGTCTAACAGGGTCAAGAAGGGATACGCAGTATTTT.

The chain couples TRBV5-4 to TRBJ1-1; TRBD1 aligns across 7 bases. Germline assignment: CDR1 SGHNT and CDR2 YYREEE (reference sequence). CDR3 length: 15 amino acids. The J segment lost 4 bases and the V segment lost 4 bases, leaving 10 bases of the junction unmatched. The CDR3 sequence: CASSANRGWATEAFF. CDR3 nucleotide sequence: TGTGCCAGCAGCGCGAACAGGGGTTGGGCCACTGAAGCTTTCTTT.